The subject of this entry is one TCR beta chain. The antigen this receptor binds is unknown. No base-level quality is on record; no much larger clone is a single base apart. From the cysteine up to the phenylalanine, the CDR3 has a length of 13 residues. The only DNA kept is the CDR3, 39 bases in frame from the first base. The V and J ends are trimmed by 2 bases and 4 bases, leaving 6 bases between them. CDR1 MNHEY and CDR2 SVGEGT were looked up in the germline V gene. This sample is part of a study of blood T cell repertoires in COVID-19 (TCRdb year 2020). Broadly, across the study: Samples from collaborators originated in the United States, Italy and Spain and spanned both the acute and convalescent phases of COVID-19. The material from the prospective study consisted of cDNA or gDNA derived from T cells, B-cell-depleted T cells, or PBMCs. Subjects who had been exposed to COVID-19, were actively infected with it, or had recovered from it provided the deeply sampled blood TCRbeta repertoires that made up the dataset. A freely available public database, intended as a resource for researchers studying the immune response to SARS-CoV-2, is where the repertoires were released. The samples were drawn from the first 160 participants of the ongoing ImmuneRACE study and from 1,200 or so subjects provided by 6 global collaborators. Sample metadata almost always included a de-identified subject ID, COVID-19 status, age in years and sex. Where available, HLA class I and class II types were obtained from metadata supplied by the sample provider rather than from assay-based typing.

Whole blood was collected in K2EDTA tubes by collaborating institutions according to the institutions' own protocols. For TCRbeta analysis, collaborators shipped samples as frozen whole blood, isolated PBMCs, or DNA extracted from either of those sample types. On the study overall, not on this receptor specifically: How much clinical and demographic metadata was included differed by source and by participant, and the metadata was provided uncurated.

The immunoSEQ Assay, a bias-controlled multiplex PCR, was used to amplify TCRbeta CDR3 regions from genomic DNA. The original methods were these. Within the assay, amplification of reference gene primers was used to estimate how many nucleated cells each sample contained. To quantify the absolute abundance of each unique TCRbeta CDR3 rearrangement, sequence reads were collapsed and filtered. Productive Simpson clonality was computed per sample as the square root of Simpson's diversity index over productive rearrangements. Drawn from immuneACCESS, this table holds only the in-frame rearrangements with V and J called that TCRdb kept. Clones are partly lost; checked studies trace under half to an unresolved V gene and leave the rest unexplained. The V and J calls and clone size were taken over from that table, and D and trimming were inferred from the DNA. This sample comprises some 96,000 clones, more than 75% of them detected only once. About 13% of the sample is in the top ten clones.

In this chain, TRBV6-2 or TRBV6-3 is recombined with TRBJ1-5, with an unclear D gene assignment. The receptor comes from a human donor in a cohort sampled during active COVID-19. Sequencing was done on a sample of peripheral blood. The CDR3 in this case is CASSYGENQPQHF. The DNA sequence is TGTGCCAGCAGTTACGGAGAAAATCAGCCCCAGCATTTT.